Below are 30 T cell receptor beta chains sequenced from a single sample in a study of CD8 T cells in Susac syndrome. Reverse transcription of 0.5 to 1 ug RNA was carried out with random hexamers. TCRdb redid the calling of the immunoSEQ multiplex PCR reads with MiXCR, one entry per CDR3 protein. The profile shows more than 70,000 distinct CDR3 sequences, 90% to 95% of them singletons. The sequenced sample consisted of CD8+ T cells from PBMCs. The receptors here all came from a human donor with multiple sclerosis.

This sequence joins TRBV27 and TRBJ2-6; D is uncertain. The CDR3 loop spans 15 amino acids. Germline V gives CDR1 MNHEY, CDR2 SMNVEV (reference sequence). V was cut by 5 bases and J by 4 bases, with 12 bases left in between. CDR3 sequence (DNA): TGTGCCAGCAGTCGATGGTTCGGGGGGGCCAACGTCCTGACTTTC. Protein product: CASSRWFGGANVLTF.

A word on this clonotype: A much larger clonotype is one base distant, so this may be a read error. This chain joins TRBV7-9 and TRBJ2-7; D is ambiguous. The CDR3 runs 12 residues. Looked up from germline, CDR1 is SEHNR and CDR2 is FQNEAQ (reference sequence). Between the trimmed V and J ends, which lost 1 base and 3 bases, there was a span of 4 bases. The CDR3 coding sequence is TGTGCCAGCAGCTTAGGCGACTACGAGCAGTACTTC. It translates to CASSLGDYEQYF. The complete variable domain, with remaining parts taken from reference TRBV7-9 and TRBJ2-7, reads DTGVSQNPRHKITKRGQNVTFRCDPISEHNRLYWYRQTLGQGPEFLTYFQNEAQLEKSRLLSDRFSAERPKGSFSTLEIQRTEQGDSAMYLCASSLGDYEQYFGPGTRLTVT.

V gene TRBV20-1 combines with J gene TRBJ2-5; D tentatively reads TRBD1 or TRBD2 (5 bases each). The CDR3 has 14 residues. Trimming cost V 6 bases and J 4 bases, with 18 bases left between them. CDR1 is DFQATT and CDR2 is SNEGSKA in the germline V gene (reference sequence). The CDR3 loop reads CSARDLGWVETQYF. The CDR3 region has the DNA TGCAGTGCCAGGGACCTCGGATGGGTAGAGACCCAGTACTTC.

The chain joins TRBV4-1 to TRBJ2-5; D assignment may be TRBD1 or TRBD2 (5 bases each). The CDR3 has 13 amino acids. The germline V gene encodes CDR1 MGHRA and CDR2 YSYEKL. V was pared by 6 bases and J by 7 bases, with 15 bases between. This CDR3 is CASSLGSGRTQYF. Written as DNA, the CDR3 is TGCGCCAGCAGTCTGGGGTCGGGGCGGACCCAGTACTTC.

This chain connects TRBV11-2 to TRBJ2-1, with 8 bases matching TRBD2. There are 14 residues in the CDR3. Germline CDR1 is SGHAT and CDR2 is FQNNGV. Trimming took 0 bases from V and 6 from J; bases not matched to a gene: 1. CDR3 protein: CASSLDLAGNEQFF. The CDR3 DNA sequence: TGTGCCAGCAGCTTAGATCTAGCGGGCAATGAGCAGTTCTTC.

The CDR3 bases are TGTGCCAGCTCGCGTGACAGGGTCGGTGGGGCCAACGTCCTGACTTTC. Protein: CASSRDRVGGANVLTF. J is TRBJ2-6 and V is TRBV18; 7 nucleotides match TRBD1. This CDR3 has 16 residues. The germline V gene encodes CDR1 KGHSH and CDR2 LQKENI. V lost 6 bases and J lost 3; bases outside the gene matches: 8. The complete variable domain, with remaining parts taken from reference TRBV18 and TRBJ2-6, reads NAGVMQNPRHLVRRRGQEARLRCSPMKGHSHVYWYRQLPEEGLKFMVYLQKENIIDESGMPKERFSAEFPKEGPSILRIQQVVRGDSAAYFCASSRDRVGGANVLTFGAGSRLTVL.

The chain carries TRBV20-1 and TRBJ1-2; D unresolved. With 0 bases removed from V and 5 bases from J, the gap between germline ends came to 16 bases. CDR3 length equals 15 residues. CDR1 is DFQATT and CDR2 is SNEGSKA in the germline V gene (reference sequence). CDR3 in DNA: TGCAGTGCTAGAGATGTGGCAGGAGAGGGTTATGGCTACACCTTC. It yields the protein CSARDVAGEGYGYTF.

The gene calls are TRBV28 and TRBJ2-1; D may be TRBD1 or TRBD2 (6 bases each). The CDR3 runs to 12 residues. Trimming shortened V by 6 bases and J by 12 bases, and 15 bases separated the two germline ends. CDR1 and CDR2 (germline): MDHEN, SYDVKM. The CDR3 nucleotides are TGTGCCAGCAGAGGGGGACTCTCCGCGCAGTTCTTC. This translates into CASRGGLSAQFF.

This clonotype was seen more than once but under ten times. The V and J genes are TRBV7-2 and TRBJ1-2; D unresolved. The CDR3 loop spans 10 amino acids. Germline lookup yields CDR1 SGHTA and CDR2 FQGNSA. V was cut by 4 bases and J by 9 bases, with 6 bases left in between. CDR3: CASSSISYTF. In nucleotides, the CDR3 is TGTGCCAGCAGCTCCATTAGCTACACCTTC.

As DNA, the CDR3 is TGTGCCAGCAGTTTTCCGGATAATGAAGCTTTCTTT. The encoded protein is CASSFPDNEAFF. This chain connects TRBV12-3 or TRBV12-4 to TRBJ1-1; D call uncertain. The V gene lost 3 bases and the J gene lost 7 bases, with 9 bases spanning the gap. The CDR3 has 12 amino acids.

This chain connects TRBV11-2 to TRBJ2-5; 11 nucleotides line up with TRBD2. The V and J ends lost 3 bases and 5 bases, in that order; junction bases with no gene match: 2. CDR1 SGHAT and CDR2 FQNNGV come from the germline V gene. The CDR3 loop spans 14 amino acids. The CDR3 protein is CASSFSGGEETQYF. CDR3 sequence (DNA): TGTGCCAGCAGCTTTAGCGGGGGGGAGGAGACCCAGTACTTC.

The chain links TRBV5-1 to TRBJ2-1; possible D gene TRBD1, 6 bases. The CDR3 extends over 16 amino acids. V lost 3 bases and J 6 bases, leaving 19 bases between the germline ends. CDR1 is SGHRS and CDR2 is YFSETQ in the germline V gene. The CDR3 is CASSSGGGVVRNEQFF. CDR3 nucleotides: TGCGCCAGCAGCTCTGGTGGGGGCGTCGTGCGCAATGAGCAGTTCTTC.

The gene calls are TRBV2 and TRBJ2-7; 14 nucleotides line up with TRBD2. The CDR3 extends over 17 amino acids. Trimming removed 6 bases from V and 2 bases from J; junction bases left unmatched: 9. Germline assignment: CDR1 SNHLY and CDR2 FYNNEI. CDR3 sequence: CASRGTSGSVSAYEQYF. CDR3 bases: TGTGCCAGCAGGGGGACTAGCGGGAGTGTAAGCGCCTACGAGCAGTACTTC.

In this sample, this clonotype turned up once. The V call is TRBV4-1, the J call TRBJ1-2; a possible D gene is TRBD1 (5 bases). Per germline, CDR1 MGHRA and CDR2 YSYEKL. Trimming shortened V by 3 bases and J by 10 bases, and 9 bases separated the two germline ends. This CDR3 spans 11 amino acids. This CDR3 is CASSQGEVYTF. The CDR3 DNA sequence: TGCGCCAGCAGCCAGGGGGAGGTCTACACCTTC.

The CDR3 spells CASTPRTADTQYF. CDR3 coding DNA: TGTGCCAGCACCCCCCGGACAGCAGATACGCAGTATTTT. V is TRBV12-3 or TRBV12-4 and J is TRBJ2-3; D may be TRBD1 (6 bases). V lost 7 bases, J lost 4 bases, and 12 bases lay in between. The CDR3 runs 13 residues.

This chain joins TRBV5-1 and TRBJ1-2; maybe TRBD1 (6 bases). Trimming took 3 bases from V and 4 from J, leaving 13 bases between them. Germline V gives CDR1 SGHRS, CDR2 YFSETQ. The length of the CDR3 is 14 residues. CDR3 coding DNA: TGCGCCAGCAGCTCAGGGGACGGAGTCTATGGCTACACCTTC. Translated: CASSSGDGVYGYTF.

V is TRBV9 and J is TRBJ2-3; TRBD2 matches 9 bases. The V segment lost 5 bases and the J segment 4 bases; nucleotides outside the gene matches: 8. This CDR3 comprises 15 residues. Germline V CDR1 and CDR2: SGDLS, YYNGEE. The CDR3 coding sequence is TGTGCCAGCAGTAGCGGGGGCTTAGCCGCAGATACGCAGTATTTT. Encoded protein: CASSSGGLAADTQYF.

J is TRBJ1-1 and V is TRBV25-1; 9 nucleotides agree with TRBD1. With V trimmed by 2 bases and J by 3 bases, 4 bases remained unmatched. Germline CDR1 MGHDK, CDR2 SYGVNS. The CDR3 sequence is 15 residues long. CDR3 DNA: TGTGCCAGCAGTGAAACAGGGGGCGCGGACACTGAAGCTTTCTTT. Its translation: CASSETGGADTEAFF.

About this clonotype itself: At one boundary the junction diverges from the germline segment, which might be a read error. This rearrangement joins TRBV2 to TRBJ1-1; 10 bases are a match to TRBD1. This CDR3 is built from 15 residues. Germline CDR1 is SNHLY and CDR2 is FYNNEI. DNA for the CDR3: TGTGCCAGCTGTGACAGGGGGCTTGGGGGCACTGAAGCTTTCTTT. Its translation: CASCDRGLGGTEAFF.

The chain links TRBV4-3 to TRBJ2-7; tentative D call: TRBD1 (6 bases). The V end lost 0 bases, the J end lost 2 bases, and 11 bases lay between the germline ends. In germline, CDR1 is LGHNA, CDR2 YSLEER. CDR3 length equals 15 residues. The CDR3 bases are TGCGCCAGCAGCCAAGAACAGGGCTACCCCTACGAGCAGTACTTC. Its translation is CASSQEQGYPYEQYF.

The rearrangement joins TRBV10-3 to TRBJ2-7; a weak D match, TRBD1 (6 bases). The V end lost 6 bases, the J end lost 1 base, and 16 bases lay between the germline ends. Germline values: CDR1 ENHRY, CDR2 SYGVKD. The CDR3 is 15 amino acids. As DNA, the CDR3 is TGTGCCATCAGGGATCTCCGAGGACAGTCCTACGAGCAGTACTTC. Protein sequence: CAIRDLRGQSYEQYF.

This chain links TRBV7-8 with TRBJ1-5, with 7 nucleotides matching TRBD1. CDR1 is SGHVS, CDR2 FQNEAQ, per germline. The CDR3 extends over 15 amino acids. V lost 5 bases, J lost 0 bases, and 4 bases stayed unmatched. CDR3 amino acids: CASSPDRASNQPQHF. CDR3 coding DNA: TGTGCCAGCAGCCCCGACAGGGCTAGCAATCAGCCCCAGCATTTT.

This chain uses TRBV9 with TRBJ2-3; 7 positions match TRBD1. J gave up 1 base and V 6 bases, and 5 bases lay outside the gene matches. Germline loops: CDR1 SGDLS, CDR2 YYNGEE. The CDR3 extends over 14 amino acids. CDR3 protein: CASTRTGGTDTQYF. Here the CDR3 DNA reads TGTGCCAGCACCAGGACAGGAGGCACAGATACGCAGTATTTT. The variable domain in full, completed from reference TRBV9 and TRBJ2-3, reads DSGVTQTPKHLITATGQRVTLRCSPRSGDLSVYWYQQSLDQGLQFLIQYYNGEERAKGNILERFSAQQFPDLHSELNLSSLELGDSALYFCASTRTGGTDTQYFGPGTRLTVL.

The V call is TRBV3-1, the J call TRBJ2-7, with D perhaps being TRBD1 or TRBD2 (6 bases each). Trimming removed 3 bases from V and 3 bases from J, with 9 bases in between. This CDR3 has 13 amino acids. Germline assignment: CDR1 LGHDT and CDR2 YNNKEL (reference sequence). CDR3 residues: CASSQGGFYEQYF. As DNA, the CDR3 is TGTGCCAGCAGCCAGGGGGGCTTCTACGAGCAGTACTTC.

As DNA, the CDR3 is TGTGCCAGCTCGGGGGGGAGGCACACCGGGGAGCTGTTTTTT. Translated: CASSGGRHTGELFF. J is TRBJ2-2 and V is TRBV2; 8 nucleotides agree with TRBD2. CDR3 length equals 14 residues. V trimming: 8 bases; J trimming: 3 bases; junction bases outside the gene matches: 5. Germline V gene sequence: CDR1 SNHLY, CDR2 FYNNEI.

In its sample, this clonotype was seen once. This chain uses TRBV7-9 with TRBJ2-1; unclear D gene. Germline V gives CDR1 SEHNR, CDR2 FQNEAQ (reference sequence). The CDR3 has 14 residues. V was cut by 7 bases and J by 0 bases, with 10 bases left in between. The CDR3 bases are TGTGCCAGCATCGGGCCAAGCTCCTACAATGAGCAGTTCTTC. Protein product: CASIGPSSYNEQFF.

The sample holds one count of this clonotype. The J gene is TRBJ2-7, the V gene TRBV4-1, with D possibly TRBD2 on 6 matching bases. Per the germline V gene, CDR1 is MGHRA and CDR2 is YSYEKL. Between the trimmed V and J ends, which lost 1 base and 3 bases, there was a span of 10 bases. This CDR3 has 14 residues. This chain's CDR3 is CASSQAGLGYEQYF. The CDR3 nucleotides are TGCGCCAGCAGCCAAGCGGGACTCGGCTACGAGCAGTACTTC.

In its sample, this clonotype was seen once. The J gene is TRBJ1-2, the V gene TRBV6-5, with a tentative D call TRBD1 (6 bases). The V and J ends lost 6 bases and 4 bases respectively, with 9 bases between them. Germline-derived CDR1 and CDR2 are MNHEY and SVGAGI. The CDR3 spans 12 residues. The CDR3 here is CASRGGIYGYTF. CDR3 bases: TGTGCCAGCAGAGGGGGTATCTATGGCTACACCTTC.

This chain links TRBV24-1 with TRBJ2-7; a weak D match, TRBD1 (5 bases). This CDR3 has 12 residues. Germline CDR1 KGHDR, CDR2 SFDVKD. Between the trimmed V and J ends, which lost 7 bases and 5 bases, there was a span of 11 bases. Written as DNA, the CDR3 is TGTGCCACCAGCCCCCAGGGAAACGAGCAGTACTTC. Translating gives CATSPQGNEQYF.

V gene TRBV7-8 combines with J gene TRBJ1-4; 7 bases line up with TRBD1. The CDR3 length is 17 residues. CDR1 is SGHVS and CDR2 is FQNEAQ in the germline V gene. Unmatched junction bases numbered 13, after V lost 4 bases and J lost 5 bases. The CDR3 DNA is TGTGCCAGCAGCTCAACAGGGGCCCCCGTCCCCAATGAAAAACTGTTTTTT. Its protein is CASSSTGAPVPNEKLFF.